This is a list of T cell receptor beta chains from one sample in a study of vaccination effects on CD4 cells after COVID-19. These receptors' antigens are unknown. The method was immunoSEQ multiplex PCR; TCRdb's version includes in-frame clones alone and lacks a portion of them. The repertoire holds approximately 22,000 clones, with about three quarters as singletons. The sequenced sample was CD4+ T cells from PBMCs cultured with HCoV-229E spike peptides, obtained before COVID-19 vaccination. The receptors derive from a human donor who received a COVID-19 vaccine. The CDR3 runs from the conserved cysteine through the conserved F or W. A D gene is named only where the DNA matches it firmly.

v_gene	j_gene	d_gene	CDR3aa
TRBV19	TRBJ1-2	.	CASSITGRSGAYGYTF
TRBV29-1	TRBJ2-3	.	CSVESRGRTDTQYF
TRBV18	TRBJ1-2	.	CASSPDSLLRALF
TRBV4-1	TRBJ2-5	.	CASSPEDSPRETQYF
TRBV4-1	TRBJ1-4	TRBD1	CASTGGQGALGEKLFF
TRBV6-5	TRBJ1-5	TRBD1	CASRRTGEIGPQHF
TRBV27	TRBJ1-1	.	CASFVKGTNTEAFF
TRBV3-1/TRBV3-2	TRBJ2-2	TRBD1	CASSQEAGGYTGELFF
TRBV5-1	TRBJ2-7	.	CASSFMLSGVYEQYF
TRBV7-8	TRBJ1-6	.	CASSLPPTYNSPLHF
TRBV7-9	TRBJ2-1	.	CASSQWTKLEQFF
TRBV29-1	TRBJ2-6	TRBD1	CSVAVRRGPPGANVLTF
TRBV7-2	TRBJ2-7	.	CASSLASSYEQYF
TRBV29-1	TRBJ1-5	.	CSVGSGSQPQHF
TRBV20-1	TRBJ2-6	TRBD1	CSASPIDRAGANVLTF
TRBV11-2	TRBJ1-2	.	CASSLSARVGDYGYTF
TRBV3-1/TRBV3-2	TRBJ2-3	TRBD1	CASSPTFRQGADTQYF
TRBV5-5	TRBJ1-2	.	CASSLAGSGNYGYTF
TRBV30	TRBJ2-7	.	CAWRTSLGEQYF
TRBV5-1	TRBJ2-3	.	CASSLGDFTDTQYF
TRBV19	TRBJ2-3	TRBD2	CASSRTRVDTDTQYF
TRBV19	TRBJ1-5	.	CASSWYNQPQHF
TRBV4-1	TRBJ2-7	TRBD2	CASSLITSGSYEQYF
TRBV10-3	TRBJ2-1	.	CAISESGHGSYNEQFF
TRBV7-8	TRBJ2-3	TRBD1	CASSLAYRGDADTQYF
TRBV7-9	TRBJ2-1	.	CASSLTNEQFF
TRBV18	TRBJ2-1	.	CASSPSVPTSSYNEQFF
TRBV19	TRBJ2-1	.	CASSEGGSYNEQFF
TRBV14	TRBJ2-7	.	CASSQDRDAIYEQYF
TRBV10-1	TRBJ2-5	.	CASSESVRSSPGTQYF
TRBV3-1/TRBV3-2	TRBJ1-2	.	CASSQVAAYGYTF
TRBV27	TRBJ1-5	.	CASSLSFGAGDNQPQHF
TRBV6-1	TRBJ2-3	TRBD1	CASSDFGTGGRDTQYF
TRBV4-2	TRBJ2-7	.	CASSWEGGEQYF
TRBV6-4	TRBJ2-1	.	CASSRGAGMDEQFF
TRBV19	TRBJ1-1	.	CASSPRGVRGYTEAFF
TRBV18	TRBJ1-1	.	CASSPSQNTEAFF
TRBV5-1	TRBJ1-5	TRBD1	CASSQGGRESNQPQHF
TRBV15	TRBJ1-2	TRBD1	CATSRGFFYRDRGNYGYTF
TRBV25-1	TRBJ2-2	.	CASSDLGAANTGELFF
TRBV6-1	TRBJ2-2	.	CASSEAPGFGELFF
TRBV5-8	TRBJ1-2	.	CASSLGTSRDGSYGYTF
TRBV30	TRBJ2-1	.	CAWSVLGGKQFF
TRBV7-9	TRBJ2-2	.	CASSAGAGAGELFF
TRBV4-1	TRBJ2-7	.	CASSQEQGKSYEQYF
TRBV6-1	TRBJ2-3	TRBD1	CASSEHAGGSDTQYF
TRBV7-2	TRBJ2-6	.	CASSLTGQSSGANVLTF
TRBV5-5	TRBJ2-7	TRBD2	CASSLDSGRVYEQYF
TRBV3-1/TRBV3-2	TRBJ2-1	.	CASSLTDSSYNEQFF
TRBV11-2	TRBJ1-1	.	CASSFGSANTEAFF
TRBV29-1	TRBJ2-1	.	CSVQMTIRNEQFF
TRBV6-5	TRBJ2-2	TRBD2	CASSYAGVVTGELFF
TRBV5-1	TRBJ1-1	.	CASSFSQGSANSEAFF
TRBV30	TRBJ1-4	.	CAWSPRVGRDEKLFF
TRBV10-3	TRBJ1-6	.	CAISWGSNSPLHF
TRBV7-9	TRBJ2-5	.	CASSKTGANGAYETQYF
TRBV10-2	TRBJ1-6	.	CASGLPLGGNSPLHF
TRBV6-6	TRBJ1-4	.	CASSRTTAATNEKLFF
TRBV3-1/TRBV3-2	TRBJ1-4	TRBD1	CASSQSGGEKLFF
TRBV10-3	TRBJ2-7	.	CAIRDTTSYEQYF